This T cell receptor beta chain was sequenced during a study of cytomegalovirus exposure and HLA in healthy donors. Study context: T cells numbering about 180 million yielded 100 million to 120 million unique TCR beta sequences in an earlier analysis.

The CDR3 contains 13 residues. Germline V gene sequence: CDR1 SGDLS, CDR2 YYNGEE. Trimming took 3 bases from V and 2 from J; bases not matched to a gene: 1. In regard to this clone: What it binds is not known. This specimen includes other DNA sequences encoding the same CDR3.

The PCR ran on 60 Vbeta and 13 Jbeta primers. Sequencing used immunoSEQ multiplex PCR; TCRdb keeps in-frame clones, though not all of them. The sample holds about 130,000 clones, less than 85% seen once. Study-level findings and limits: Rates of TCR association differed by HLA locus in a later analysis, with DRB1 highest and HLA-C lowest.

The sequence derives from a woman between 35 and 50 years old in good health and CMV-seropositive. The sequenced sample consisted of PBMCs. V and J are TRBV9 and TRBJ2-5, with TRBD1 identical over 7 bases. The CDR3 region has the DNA TGTGCCAGCAGCGCGACAGGGCAAGAGACCCAGTACTTC. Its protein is CASSATGQETQYF. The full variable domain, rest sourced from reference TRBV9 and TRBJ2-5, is DSGVTQTPKHLITATGQRVTLRCSPRSGDLSVYWYQQSLDQGLQFLIQYYNGEERAKGNILERFSAQQFPDLHSELNLSSLELGDSALYFCASSATGQETQYFGPGTRLLVL.